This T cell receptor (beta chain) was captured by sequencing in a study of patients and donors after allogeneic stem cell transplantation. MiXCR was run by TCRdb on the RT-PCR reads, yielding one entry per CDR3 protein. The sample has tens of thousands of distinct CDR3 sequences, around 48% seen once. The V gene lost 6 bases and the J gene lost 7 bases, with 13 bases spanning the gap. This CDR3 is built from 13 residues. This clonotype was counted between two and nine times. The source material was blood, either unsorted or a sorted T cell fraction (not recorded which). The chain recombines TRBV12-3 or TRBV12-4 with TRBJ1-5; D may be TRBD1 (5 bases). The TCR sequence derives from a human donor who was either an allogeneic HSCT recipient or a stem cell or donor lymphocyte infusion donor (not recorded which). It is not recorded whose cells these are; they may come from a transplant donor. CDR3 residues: CASRSREGQPQHF. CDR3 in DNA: TGTGCCAGCAGATCCAGGGAAGGACAGCCCCAGCATTTT.